The sequence of this T cell receptor beta chain was determined in a study of cytomegalovirus exposure and HLA in healthy donors. Points from the study as a whole: In a later analysis, specific HLA alleles were associated with around 17,000 TCR beta sequences at a 0.05 false discovery rate.

The PCR ran on 60 Vbeta and 13 Jbeta primers. Sequencing was performed with immunoSEQ multiplex PCR; in TCRdb, only in-frame clones are kept and a portion is missing. Of 150,000 to 200,000 clones listed, around 78% were seen once; the top ten hold approximately 7%. There are 12 residues in the CDR3. The V gene lost 5 bases and the J gene lost 13 bases, with 15 bases spanning the gap. CDR1 and CDR2 (germline): MDHEN, SYDVKM. Comment on this clone: Its antigen remains unknown.

This chain connects TRBV28 to TRBJ2-1; D is perhaps TRBD2 (5 bases). The receptor was derived from a woman aged 40 to 50 in good health and CMV-seropositive. Sequencing was done on a sample of PBMCs. In DNA form, the CDR3 reads TGTGCCAGCAGTCTAGCACGGGCCCCTCAGTTCTTC. As protein: CASSLARAPQFF.